A selection of T cell receptor beta chains follows, all from one sample in a study of CD4 T cells in relation to SARS-CoV-2 and coronaviruses. These receptors lack a known antigen. Profiling relied on immunoSEQ multiplex PCR, and the TCRdb table lists in-frame clones only, not all of them. The data hold 20,000 to 25,000 clones, with over 65% observed a single time. The sample consisted of CD4+ T cells from PBMCs, cultured in vitro. The receptors were gathered from a human donor in good health. CDR3s leave out the opening cysteine and the closing phenylalanine or tryptophan.

14 | TRBV3-1/TRBV3-2 | ASSQEAGQLADTQY
15 | TRBV6-1 | ASSEVNAGTWGYEQY
12 | TRBV5-1 | ASSPGLAGETQY
13 | TRBV18 | ASSPHGGGNHEQY
11 | TRBV5-1 | ASSGRPGNEQF
11 | TRBV30 | AWNAASNQPQH
17 | TRBV7-3 | ASSLTGLAGAGNTDTQY
10 | TRBV7-3 | ASSSSSGEQF
14 | TRBV3-1/TRBV3-2 | ASSHYTARGYNEQF
12 | TRBV5-1 | ASSSGGRDYEQF
12 | TRBV18 | ASSAGTENTEAF
12 | TRBV4-2 | ASSQEENWNEQF
13 | TRBV10-1 | ASSESSGTDTEAF
12 | TRBV5-5 | ASSSGLRTDTQY
13 | TRBV19 | ASSMTANSNQPQH
13 | TRBV7-9 | ASSSTGGFDGEQY
11 | TRBV5-1 | ASSSAGQVEQY
9 | TRBV19 | ASHKNTEAF
13 | TRBV19 | ASRLDLADPDTQY
16 | TRBV30 | AWSVARTARSGANVLT
12 | TRBV25-1 | ASSVTGYAQPQH
12 | TRBV29-1 | SANGGGTRETQY
13 | TRBV19 | ASRPGGQPKYEQY
14 | TRBV28 | ASIPKEGVSNQPQH
11 | TRBV2 | ASSLAGEGELF
13 | TRBV19 | ASSRGSSYNSPLH
14 | TRBV4-2 | ASSQVRTEFAYEQY
13 | TRBV6-5 | ASSNPAAGSYEQY
10 | TRBV30 | AVRGDETEAF
13 | TRBV27 | ASSRQGASGNTIY
10 | TRBV30 | AWSGGDYGYT
13 | TRBV19 | ASTPGEEGNYGYT
10 | TRBV29-1 | SVNAPYNEQF
12 | TRBV18 | ATTPIEGNEKLF
11 | TRBV10-3 | AISETFQETQY
14 | TRBV4-2 | ASSHRRGGGNSPLH
10 | TRBV2 | ASAGGGYEQY
12 | TRBV3-1/TRBV3-2 | ASSQDWNSYEQY
12 | TRBV5-1 | ASSLGQPNTEAF
10 | TRBV30 | AWSLRSQKLF
13 | TRBV9 | ASSVGVVPNYGYT
12 | TRBV27 | ASSLYDRVNEQF
13 | TRBV18 | ASSPRPGAAFGYT
12 | TRBV11-2 | ASSLVLTNTEAF
15 | TRBV6-1 | ASSEAGLAGGRETQY
13 | TRBV19 | ASSLRLAGYNEQF
13 | TRBV5-5 | ASSLAHQGVNTIY
13 | TRBV2 | ASSVRTGDTGELF
11 | TRBV11-3 | ASRLRMDTEAF
15 | TRBV3-1/TRBV3-2 | ASSQGQGYIMNTEAF
10 | TRBV5-4 | ASSFMNYEQY
11 | TRBV12-3/TRBV12-4 | ASSLREAGELF
12 | TRBV24-1 | ATSEPTPGDEQF